This entry concerns a single T cell receptor (beta chain). Participant-given clinical history determined each cohort assignment. The CDR3 totals 16 residues. The V gene's germline CDR1 is MDHEN and CDR2 SYDVKM. V gave up 4 bases and J gave up 7 bases, with 22 bases separating them. The table came from immunoSEQ multiplex PCR; TCRdb's copy has only in-frame clones and leaves some out. The sample has about 500,000 clones, 75% to 90% seen once. The data originate from a study of blood T cell repertoires in COVID-19. Sequences were obtained from PBMCs or T cells enriched from blood (not recorded which). The clonotype originates from a young woman who had recovered from COVID-19. This chain uses TRBV28 with TRBJ1-1; D is unresolved. CDR3 DNA: TGTGCCAGCAGTTCAACCTCAGGTGCCCTACCCTTTGAAGCTTTCTTT. Amino acid sequence: CASSSTSGALPFEAFF.